Listed below are T cell receptor beta chains from one sample, sequenced in a study of identical twins. TCRdb redid the calling of the 5' RACE reads with MiXCR, one entry per CDR3 protein. The data show some 590,000 distinct CDR3 sequences, 9.6% seen once. These data were also reused for a study on yellow fever vaccine responses in identical twins.

The specimen was PBMCs. The receptor source for this set is a woman aged 18-29 years in good health. Each CDR3 is given with its conserved first and last residue. A D gene is named only where the DNA matches it firmly. Some rows have no size entry. The others give once, few or many, or a class for an expanded clone.

J: TRBJ2-5
size: few
V: TRBV11-2
D: TRBD1
CDR3: CASRRTGGLLGDQETQYF
DNA: TGTGCCAGCAGGAGGACAGGGGGCTTGTTGGGGGACCAAGAGACCCAGTACTTC

J: TRBJ1-4
size: .
V: TRBV5-5
D: .
CDR3: CASSLVGTATNEKLFF
DNA: TGTGCCAGCAGCTTGGTGGGAACGGCAACTAATGAAAAACTGTTTTTT

J: TRBJ2-7
size: few
V: TRBV5-4
D: TRBD2
CDR3: CASSGELADRKQYF
DNA: TGTGCCAGCAGCGGGGAACTAGCGGACCGTAAGCAGTACTTC

J: TRBJ1-5
size: few
V: TRBV30
D: .
CDR3: CAWSRVNQPQHF
DNA: TGTGCCTGGAGCAGAGTCAATCAGCCCCAGCATTTT

J: TRBJ2-7
size: few
V: TRBV29-1
D: TRBD1
CDR3: CSVGTGGVYEQYF
DNA: TGCAGCGTCGGGACAGGGGGAGTCTACGAGCAGTACTTC

J: TRBJ1-1
size: many
V: TRBV29-1
D: .
CDR3: CSVEDGQDEAFF
DNA: TGCAGCGTTGAAGATGGGCAGGATGAAGCTTTCTTT

J: TRBJ2-5
size: few
V: TRBV7-9
D: TRBD1
CDR3: CASSLRLGTGMSETQYF
DNA: TGTGCCAGCAGCTTGCGGCTCGGGACAGGGATGAGTGAGACCCAGTACTTC

J: TRBJ2-2
size: once
V: TRBV6-1
D: .
CDR3: CASSGDPGGTGELFF
DNA: TGTGCCAGCAGTGGAGACCCCGGGGGCACCGGGGAGCTGTTTTTT

J: TRBJ1-1
size: many
V: TRBV15
D: .
CDR3: CATRDSGGTEAFF
DNA: TGTGCCACGAGGGACTCAGGTGGCACTGAAGCTTTCTTT

J: TRBJ1-5
size: .
V: TRBV2
D: .
CDR3: CASSGLFSNQPQHF
DNA: TGTGCCAGCAGTGGACTGTTTAGCAATCAGCCCCAGCATTTT

J: TRBJ2-2
size: many
V: TRBV30
D: .
CDR3: CAWRHSTGELFF
DNA: TGTGCCTGGCGACACTCCACCGGGGAGCTGTTTTTT

J: TRBJ1-6
size: many
V: TRBV12-3/TRBV12-4
D: .
CDR3: CASSPGMGNSPLHF
DNA: TGTGCCAGCAGTCCCGGGATGGGGAATTCACCCCTCCACTTT

J: TRBJ2-3
size: .
V: TRBV5-1
D: .
CDR3: CASSLEEADTQYF
DNA: TGCGCCAGCAGCTTGGAGGAGGCAGATACGCAGTATTTT

J: TRBJ1-1
size: few
V: TRBV5-6
D: TRBD1
CDR3: CASSLASYRGDTEAFF
DNA: TGTGCCAGCAGCTTGGCGTCGTACAGGGGGGACACTGAAGCTTTCTTT

J: TRBJ2-1
size: .
V: TRBV21-1
D: .
CDR3: CASSALEGTGGINEQFF
DNA: TGTGCCAGCAGCGCTCTAGAGGGGACAGGGGGCATCAATGAGCAGTTCTTC

J: TRBJ2-2
size: .
V: TRBV5-6
D: .
CDR3: CASSFKNRAGELFF
DNA: TGTGCCAGCAGCTTTAAAAACAGGGCCGGGGAGCTGTTTTTT

J: TRBJ2-1
size: many
V: TRBV12-3/TRBV12-4
D: .
CDR3: CASSFFPGHEQFF
DNA: TGTGCCAGCAGTTTTTTTCCGGGTCATGAGCAGTTCTTC

J: TRBJ2-5
size: .
V: TRBV6-5
D: TRBD2
CDR3: CASSYLPSGRQETQYF
DNA: TGTGCCAGCAGTTACCTTCCTAGCGGGAGGCAAGAGACCCAGTACTTC

J: TRBJ2-7
size: few
V: TRBV5-1
D: TRBD2
CDR3: CASSITSGGALEQYF
DNA: TGTGCCAGCAGCATCACTAGCGGGGGGGCCCTCGAGCAGTACTTC

J: TRBJ2-1
size: .
V: TRBV24-1
D: .
CDR3: CATSEGPHWSSYNEQFF
DNA: TGTGCCACCAGTGAAGGGCCTCATTGGAGCTCCTACAATGAGCAGTTCTTC

J: TRBJ2-7
size: many
V: TRBV4-3
D: TRBD1
CDR3: CASSHADRASSYEQYF
DNA: TGCGCCAGCAGCCATGCTGACAGGGCTAGCTCCTACGAGCAGTACTTC

J: TRBJ2-7
size: few
V: TRBV19
D: .
CDR3: CASSFGNYEQYF
DNA: TGTGCCAGTAGTTTCGGAAACTACGAGCAGTACTTC

J: TRBJ2-7
size: many
V: TRBV7-9
D: TRBD1
CDR3: CASSFRQGASWEQYF
DNA: TGTGCCAGCAGCTTCCGACAGGGGGCTAGTTGGGAGCAGTACTTC

J: TRBJ2-1
size: .
V: TRBV15
D: .
CDR3: CATSPKGRSYNEQFF
DNA: TGTGCCACCAGCCCTAAGGGGCGCTCCTACAATGAGCAGTTCTTC

J: TRBJ2-1
size: .
V: TRBV11-2
D: .
CDR3: CASSLEAGSTYNEQFF
DNA: TGTGCCAGCAGCTTAGAAGCAGGGTCAACCTACAATGAGCAGTTCTTC

J: TRBJ2-3
size: .
V: TRBV4-3
D: .
CDR3: CASSFASVDTQYF
DNA: TGCGCCAGCAGCTTCGCGTCGGTGGATACGCAGTATTTT

J: TRBJ2-1
size: many
V: TRBV15
D: TRBD2
CDR3: CATSRDRKLAGAKYYNEQFF
DNA: TGTGCCACCAGCAGAGATAGGAAACTAGCGGGAGCTAAATACTACAATGAGCAGTTCTTC

J: TRBJ2-1
size: few
V: TRBV11-2
D: TRBD2
CDR3: CASSLLVGGGLTREQFF
DNA: TGTGCCAGCAGCTTGCTCGTCGGCGGGGGGCTAACAAGAGAGCAGTTCTTC

J: TRBJ2-1
size: .
V: TRBV29-1
D: .
CDR3: CSVGLGRDEQFF
DNA: TGCAGCGTTGGTCTGGGGCGGGATGAGCAGTTCTTC

J: TRBJ2-7
size: few
V: TRBV19
D: .
CDR3: CASSIELGLYEQYF
DNA: TGTGCCAGTAGTATAGAACTAGGGCTCTACGAGCAGTACTTC

J: TRBJ2-7
size: .
V: TRBV12-3/TRBV12-4
D: TRBD2
CDR3: CASRSSGASYEQYF
DNA: TGTGCCAGCAGGTCTAGCGGGGCCTCCTACGAGCAGTACTTC

J: TRBJ2-7
size: .
V: TRBV12-3/TRBV12-4
D: .
CDR3: CASSHGGRGRSYEQYF
DNA: TGTGCCAGCAGTCATGGGGGCAGGGGTAGGTCCTACGAGCAGTACTTC

J: TRBJ1-1
size: .
V: TRBV7-9
D: .
CDR3: CASSSGLGRAEAFF
DNA: TGTGCCAGCAGCTCCGGACTGGGGAGGGCTGAAGCTTTCTTT

J: TRBJ1-1
size: many
V: TRBV14
D: .
CDR3: CASSQVISEDLNTEAFF
DNA: TGTGCCAGCAGCCAAGTGATTTCTGAGGATTTGAACACTGAAGCTTTCTTT

J: TRBJ2-7
size: many
V: TRBV20-1
D: TRBD2
CDR3: CSATGERENYEQYF
DNA: TGCAGTGCCACCGGGGAGCGGGAGAACTACGAGCAGTACTTC

J: TRBJ1-1
size: many
V: TRBV7-9
D: TRBD1
CDR3: CASSSGGVWAFF
DNA: TGTGCCAGCAGCTCAGGGGGGGTCTGGGCTTTCTTT

J: TRBJ2-7
size: many
V: TRBV7-8
D: .
CDR3: CASSLFGAYEQYF
DNA: TGTGCCAGCAGCTTATTCGGGGCGTACGAGCAGTACTTC

J: TRBJ2-7
size: few
V: TRBV20-1
D: TRBD2
CDR3: CSASAGGEEQYF
DNA: TGCAGTGCTAGCGCGGGGGGTGAGGAGCAGTACTTC

J: TRBJ2-3
size: .
V: TRBV12-3/TRBV12-4
D: .
CDR3: CTSSPHSILAPSTDTQYF
DNA: TGTACCAGCAGCCCCCATTCGATACTAGCACCTAGCACAGATACGCAGTATTTT